This T cell receptor beta chain was recovered during a study of blood T cell repertoires in COVID-19. About the study: The United States, Italy and Spain provided the acute and convalescent COVID-19 samples. PBMCs, B-cell-depleted T cells, or T cells were the source of the cDNA or gDNA that made up the material.

Authors' processing steps: The authors estimated nucleated cell counts from reference gene primer amplification. The table came from immunoSEQ multiplex PCR; TCRdb's copy has only in-frame clones and leaves some out. V and J calls and clone size follow that table, whereas D and trimming were derived from the DNA. The sample contains about 57,000 clones, 82% of which appear only once. This receptor was taken from a woman aged 80 or over with acute or convalescent COVID-19. The sample comprised peripheral blood.

The CDR3 region is CASSRGKYEQYF. CDR3 DNA sequence: TGTGCCAGCAGTCGGGGGAAGTACGAGCAGTACTTC. The chain is built from TRBV28 and TRBJ2-7, with D possibly matching TRBD2 (6 bases). The CDR3 contains 12 residues. CDR1 is MDHEN and CDR2 is SYDVKM in the germline V gene. Between the trimmed V and J ends, which lost 5 bases and 4 bases, there was a span of 9 bases. The complete variable domain, with remaining parts taken from reference TRBV28 and TRBJ2-7, reads DVKVTQSSRYLVKRTGEKVFLECVQDMDHENMFWYRQDPGLGLRLIYFSYDVKMKEKGDIPEGYSVSREKKERFSLILESASTNQTSMYLCASSRGKYEQYFGPGTRLTVT.